The 8 T cell receptor beta chains below come from one sample, sequenced in a study of blood T cell repertoires in COVID-19. This table comes from immunoSEQ multiplex PCR, and its TCRdb copy is limited to in-frame clones, with some not included. The sample contains fewer than 150,000 clones, less than 85% of which appear only once. The sample taken for sequencing was peripheral blood. The receptors were gathered from a woman aged 80 or over in a cohort sampled during active or convalescent COVID-19.

V gene TRBV10-3 combines with J gene TRBJ1-1; D is undetermined. Germline loops: CDR1 ENHRY, CDR2 SYGVKD. The CDR3 extends over 15 amino acids. V was shortened by 0 bases and J by 0 bases, with 8 bases between the two germline ends. CDR3 residues: CAISESLGVNTEAFF. The CDR3 DNA reads as TGTGCCATCAGTGAGTCCCTAGGTGTGAACACTGAAGCTTTCTTT.

This chain uses TRBV7-3 with TRBJ2-2; D possibly corresponds to TRBD2 (6 bases). The CDR3 is 19 residues long. Trimming took off 5 bases at V and 5 bases at J, with 27 bases between the two ends. Germline V gives CDR1 SGHTA, CDR2 FQGTGA. The CDR3 DNA reads TGTGCCAGCAGCCCTAGGGGACCGAGGGGAACCGCGGGGACCGGGGAGCTGTTTTTT. Protein sequence: CASSPRGPRGTAGTGELFF.

The chain carries TRBV12-3 or TRBV12-4 and TRBJ1-2; 7 nucleotides line up with TRBD1. V was clipped by 8 bases and J by 2 bases; unmatched bases: 5. The CDR3 length is 13 residues. The CDR3 nucleotides read TGTGCCAGCGGCTACAGGGGAAACTATGGCTACACCTTC. This sequence encodes CASGYRGNYGYTF.

The J gene is TRBJ2-7, the V gene TRBV9; D is perhaps TRBD1 (6 bases). Trimming shortened V by 0 bases and J by 4 bases, and 11 bases separated the two germline ends. Germline V gene data show CDR1 as SGDLS and CDR2 as YYNGEE. The CDR3 is 14 residues long. In DNA form, the CDR3 reads TGTGCCAGCAGCGTAGGTACAGGGCCTTACGAGCAGTACTTC. Encoded protein: CASSVGTGPYEQYF.

V is TRBV5-1 and J is TRBJ2-3; weak D call: TRBD2 (5 bases). V dropped 3 bases and J dropped 3 bases, with 14 bases sitting between them. The CDR3 loop spans 15 amino acids. Per germline, CDR1 SGHRS and CDR2 YFSETQ. The CDR3 protein is CASSYRGTITDTQYF. For the CDR3, the DNA is TGCGCCAGCAGCTACCGGGGAACGATAACAGATACGCAGTATTTT.

The chain carries TRBV19 and TRBJ1-1; 9 nucleotides agree with TRBD1. The trim removed 4 bases at V and 3 bases at J, leaving 21 bases unmatched. The germline V gene encodes CDR1 LNHDA and CDR2 SQIVND (reference sequence). This CDR3 has 20 amino acids. In DNA form, the CDR3 reads TGTGCCAGTAGTAGGGCGGTGGGGACAGGGCGGCTCTACGGGGACACTGAAGCTTTCTTT. It yields the protein CASSRAVGTGRLYGDTEAFF.

The rearrangement joins TRBV30 to TRBJ2-7; 7 bases agree with TRBD1. Germline values: CDR1 GTSNPN, CDR2 SVGIG (reference sequence). Losses at the gene ends were 0 bases for V and 4 bases for J; bases not matched to a gene: 3. This CDR3 is built from 13 residues. CDR3 sequence (DNA): TGTGCCTGGAGTGTAGCAGGGGGTTACGAGCAGTACTTC. The encoded protein is CAWSVAGGYEQYF.

This clone was counted a few times. CDR3 sequence (DNA): TGTGCCAGTACCCCTATGAGGGGGCAGCCCCAGCATTTT. Its protein is CASTPMRGQPQHF. This rearrangement joins TRBV19 to TRBJ1-5, with D possibly being TRBD1 (6 bases). Between the trimmed V and J ends, which lost 7 bases and 7 bases, there was a span of 14 bases. The CDR3 extends over 13 amino acids. CDR1 is LNHDA, CDR2 SQIVND, per germline (reference sequence).